The 2 T cell receptor beta chains given below trace back to one sample, sequenced in a study of identical twins. One entry per CDR3 protein results from TCRdb running MiXCR on the 5' RACE reads. The table has about 530,000 distinct CDR3 sequences, about 20% seen once. These data were likewise used in another study, on yellow fever vaccine responses in identical twins.

Input material: CD4+ T cells sorted from blood. These receptors were obtained from a woman aged 18 to 35 in good health.

The chain recombines TRBV11-2 with TRBJ2-3; TRBD1 matches at 8 bases. Germline lookup yields CDR1 SGHAT and CDR2 FQNNGV. J gave up 5 bases and V 5 bases, and 9 bases lay outside the gene matches. CDR3 length: 15 amino acids. The CDR3 region is CASSPLDRAGDTQYF. CDR3 DNA: TGTGCCAGCAGCCCCCTGGACAGGGCGGGAGATACGCAGTATTTT. Variable domain in full (rest from reference TRBV11-2 and TRBJ2-3): EAGVAQSPRYKIIEKRQSVAFWCNPISGHATLYWYQQILGQGPKLLIQFQNNGVVDDSQLPKDRFSAERLKGVDSTLKIQPAKLEDSAVYLCASSPLDRAGDTQYFGPGTRLTVL.

This chain connects TRBV6-5 to TRBJ2-1; possible D gene TRBD2, 5 bases. CDR3 length: 14 residues. CDR1 is MNHEY, CDR2 SVGAGI, per germline. The V and J ends lost 2 bases and 6 bases respectively, with 11 bases between them. In DNA form, the CDR3 reads TGTGCCAGCAGTTACGACCGGGATAGCAATGAGCAGTTCTTC. Translation: CASSYDRDSNEQFF.